One and the same sample provided the 16 T cell receptor beta chains below, sequenced in a study of radiotherapy plus CTLA-4 blockade in lung cancer. The table came from immunoSEQ multiplex PCR; TCRdb's copy has only in-frame clones and leaves some out. The sample holds 40,000 to 55,000 clones; about 74% are singletons and the top ten take around 2.4%. Sequencing used peripheral blood, obtained from a patient treated with radiotherapy plus ipilimumab. Every receptor here comes from a human donor with non-small cell lung cancer whose response to radiotherapy plus ipilimumab could not be evaluated.

The DNA of the CDR3 is TGTGCCAGCAGCTTATTTGGACAGGCGGGGGGAACTGAAGCTTTCTTT. Encoded protein: CASSLFGQAGGTEAFF. The chain uses TRBV7-2 and TRBJ1-1, with 7 bases lining up with TRBD1. This CDR3 is 16 amino acids long. CDR1 and CDR2 from the germline V gene are SGHTA and FQGNSA. V trimming: 2 bases; J trimming: 5 bases; junction bases outside the gene matches: 11.

This chain links TRBV7-8 with TRBJ2-4; 7 bases align to TRBD2. CDR1 and CDR2 (germline): SGHVS, FQNEAQ. With 2 bases clipped from V and 6 bases from J, the junction kept 10 bases outside the gene matches. The CDR3 consists of 16 residues. The CDR3 sequence: CASSLSRAGRGNIQYF. CDR3 DNA: TGTGCCAGCAGCTTATCCAGGGCAGGGAGGGGAAACATTCAGTACTTC.

The chain carries TRBV5-4 and TRBJ1-4; unclear D gene. This CDR3 has 14 amino acids. V gave up 3 bases and J gave up 8 bases, with 14 bases separating them. The germline V gene has CDR1 SGHNT and CDR2 YYREEE (reference sequence). The DNA for the CDR3 is TGTGCCAGCAGCTCAAACACTAAACGGGAAAAACTGTTTTTT. Amino acid sequence: CASSSNTKREKLFF.

The chain recombines TRBV6-5 with TRBJ1-5; 7 bases fit TRBD1. The CDR3 is 15 residues long. CDR1 MNHEY and CDR2 SVGAGI come from the germline V gene. The V gene end was trimmed by 1 base and the J gene end by 3 bases; junction bases not matched to a gene: 3. CDR3 sequence reads: CASSYYRGDNQPQHF. In nucleotides, the CDR3 is TGTGCCAGCAGTTACTACAGGGGCGACAATCAGCCCCAGCATTTT.

V is TRBV7-8 and J is TRBJ2-2, with TRBD1 matching over 12 bases. V lost 5 bases to trimming and J lost 6 bases; unmatched junction nucleotides: 25. This CDR3 contains 22 residues. CDR1 is SGHVS, CDR2 FQNEAQ, per germline. The CDR3 DNA follows: TGTGCCAGCAGCAAGCCTGAGCCGGGACAGGGGGCGGCTACTCACCGGTCCGGGGAGCTGTTTTTT. It translates to CASSKPEPGQGAATHRSGELFF.

J is TRBJ2-7 and V is TRBV28; tentative D call: TRBD1 (6 bases). The CDR3 is 13 residues long. Trimming took 3 bases from V and 3 from J, leaving 9 bases between them. Germline CDR1 and CDR2: MDHEN and SYDVKM. The CDR3 DNA reads as TGTGCCAGCAGTTTTGGGGGCCACTACGAGCAGTACTTC. Translated: CASSFGGHYEQYF.

This chain uses TRBV7-9 with TRBJ1-1; TRBD1 matches at 7 bases. The CDR3 runs 15 residues. The V gene's germline CDR1 is SEHNR and CDR2 FQNEAQ (reference sequence). Losses at the gene ends were 5 bases for V and 0 bases for J; bases not matched to a gene: 6. For the CDR3, the DNA is TGTGCCAGCAGCCCCCCCGGGACAGTGAACACTGAAGCTTTCTTT. It yields the protein CASSPPGTVNTEAFF.

This clone has a single count. The chain recombines TRBV5-1 with TRBJ2-5, with 9 bases matching TRBD1. The V gene end was trimmed by 4 bases and the J gene end by 4 bases; junction bases not matched to a gene: 8. The CDR3 is made up of 15 amino acids. Germline V CDR1 and CDR2: SGHRS, YFSETQ. The CDR3 region has the DNA TGCGCCAGCAGCGCCGCCGGGACAGGGCTAGAGACCCAGTACTTC. Its translation is CASSAAGTGLETQYF.

This clone was counted once. The chain couples TRBV28 to TRBJ2-3, with 8 bases matching TRBD2. J lost 4 bases, V lost 1 base, and 4 bases had no gene match. CDR1 is MDHEN and CDR2 is SYDVKM in the germline V gene. The CDR3 covers 15 residues. The CDR3 protein is CASSLFGLASDTQYF. CDR3 sequence (DNA): TGTGCCAGCAGTTTATTTGGACTAGCCTCAGATACGCAGTATTTT.

This clone has only a few counts. The sample holds other DNA sequences that translate to the same CDR3. V is TRBV5-1 and J is TRBJ2-1; 7 bases are shared with TRBD1. The V gene's germline CDR1 is SGHRS and CDR2 YFSETQ. The CDR3 spans 14 residues. Trimming cost V 4 bases and J 5 bases; bases outside gene matches: 6. In DNA, the CDR3 is TGCGCCAGCAGCCCCCAGGGGGTCAACAATGAGCAGTTCTTC. Translating gives CASSPQGVNNEQFF.

This rearrangement joins TRBV27 to TRBJ2-3, with 12 bases that match TRBD1. Trimming cost V 6 bases and J 8 bases; bases outside gene matches: 12. CDR1 and CDR2 from the germline V gene are MNHEY and SMNVEV (reference sequence). This CDR3 has 16 amino acids. The CDR3 sequence is CASSDTGTGGLGTQYF. The CDR3 DNA reads as TGTGCCAGCAGCGACACAGGGACAGGGGGCTTGGGTACGCAGTATTTT.

Of note for this clone: The junction shows a germline mismatch at one end, possibly a read error. Distinct nucleotide sequences in the sample also encode this CDR3. The rearrangement uses TRBV7-2 and TRBJ2-3, with TRBD2 matching 9 bases. The CDR3 contains 17 residues. Germline CDR1 SGHTA, CDR2 FQGNSA. The CDR3 region is CASSLEVASGITDTQYF. CDR3 nucleotides: TGCGCCAGCAGCTTAGAGGTGGCTAGCGGGATCACAGATACGCAGTATTTT. The variable domain in full, completed from reference TRBV7-2 and TRBJ2-3, reads GAGVSQSPSNKVTEKGKDVELRCDPISGHTALYWYRQSLGQGLEFLIYFQGNSAPDKSGLPSDRFSAERTGGSVSTLTIQRTQQEDSAVYLCASSLEVASGITDTQYFGPGTRLTVL.

The genes are TRBV15 and TRBJ1-2; D is unclear. Trimming left V 0 bases short and J 4 bases short, with 15 bases between. This CDR3 spans 16 amino acids. Germline CDR1 reads LNHNV; CDR2 reads YYDKDF (reference sequence). This CDR3 is CATSRDPTTLGYGYTF. The DNA for the CDR3 is TGTGCCACCAGCAGAGATCCGACAACTTTGGGCTATGGCTACACCTTC.

J is TRBJ2-6 and V is TRBV9, with D perhaps matching TRBD2 (5 bases). There are 16 residues in the CDR3. Per the germline V gene, CDR1 is SGDLS and CDR2 is YYNGEE. The germline V and J ends were trimmed by 0 bases and 0 bases, with 7 bases remaining between them. The CDR3 region is CASSVGGYSGANVLTF. CDR3 bases: TGTGCCAGCAGCGTAGGAGGGTACTCTGGGGCCAACGTCCTGACTTTC.

This clone was seen only a few times. The same CDR3 arises from other DNA sequences in this sample as well. This rearrangement joins TRBV18 to TRBJ2-7; D call uncertain. The CDR3 has 12 residues. Per the germline V gene, CDR1 is KGHSH and CDR2 is LQKENI. The V and J ends lost 3 bases and 5 bases respectively, with 8 bases between them. CDR3 in amino acids: CASSPERNEQYF. The CDR3 DNA is TGTGCCAGCTCACCTGAGCGAAACGAGCAGTACTTC.

The rearrangement links TRBV27 to TRBJ1-2, with TRBD1 identical over 9 bases. V was pared by 5 bases and J by 5 bases, with 6 bases of the junction left unmatched. The germline V gene has CDR1 MNHEY and CDR2 SMNVEV (reference sequence). This CDR3 spans 14 amino acids. The CDR3 here is CASSGPDRGYGYTF. CDR3 coding DNA: TGTGCCAGCAGTGGACCTGACAGGGGGTATGGCTACACCTTC.